Described below is a single T cell receptor (beta chain) sequence and its context. The antigen is undetermined. Data came from immunoSEQ multiplex PCR; TCRdb stores just in-frame clones and leaves some out. The profile shows roughly 100,000 clones, about 92% of them singletons. The data stem from a study of OX40 agonist ivuxolimab in advanced cancers. Study conclusions and caveats: The specificity for antigen of the expanded peripheral T cells was not determined.

This CDR3 spans 12 amino acids. V lost 0 bases, J lost 5 bases, and 4 bases lay in between. Germline CDR1 and CDR2: KGHSH and LQKENI. This sequence joins TRBV18 and TRBJ2-5; no clear D. Here the sequenced sample was CD4+ or CD8+ T cells sorted from blood, taken in a trial of the OX40 agonist ivuxolimab. This sequence was found in an adult with an advanced solid tumor such as melanoma, head and neck, liver or kidney cancer. In DNA form, the CDR3 reads TGTGCCAGCTCACCACCGTTCGAGACCCAGTACTTC. This gives the protein CASSPPFETQYF.